This record concerns one T cell receptor (beta chain) sequence. Its cognate antigen is unknown. V was shortened by 6 bases and J by 16 bases, with 10 bases between the two germline ends. The CDR3 is 10 amino acids. CDR1 SNHLY and CDR2 FYNNEI come from the germline V gene. TCRdb fed the reads into MiXCR, producing one record per CDR3 protein. The sample contains under 150,000 distinct CDR3 sequences, about 33% of which appear only once. This specimen comes from a study of T cell repertoires in cytomegalovirus infection. Study-level findings and limits: In two of eight donors, the top clonotype was HLA-C-restricted CMV-specific.

This material consisted of CD8+ T cells from cultured PBMCs, taken from culture after CMV antigen stimulation. The receptor was derived from a human donor in good health (CMV status not recorded). Some clones in this sample may be carry-over from other donors' samples. The chain recombines TRBV2 with TRBJ1-6; D might be TRBD1 (6 bases). The CDR3 reads CASRQGALHF. The CDR3 DNA sequence: TGTGCCAGCAGACAGGGCGCTCTCCACTTT.